These T cell receptor beta chains were read from a single sample in a study of CD8 T cells in Susac syndrome. MiXCR, run by TCRdb on the immunoSEQ multiplex PCR reads, gives a single entry per CDR3 protein. In the table there are tens of thousands of distinct CDR3 sequences, about 94% of which are singletons. Material for sequencing was CD8+ T cells from PBMCs. These receptor sequences come from a human donor with multiple sclerosis. CDR3s include the opening cysteine and the closing phenylalanine or tryptophan. D genes are given only for firm matches. Clone size is given for some rows only: seen once, a few or many times, or a class if the clone is expanded.

abundance: -
j_gene: TRBJ1-4
v_gene: TRBV9
d_gene: -
CDR3nt: TGTGCCAGCAGCGCCTCCGGGACTGGGGGCGAAAAACTGTTTTTT
CDR3aa: CASSASGTGGEKLFF

abundance: -
j_gene: TRBJ1-2
v_gene: TRBV7-9
d_gene: TRBD1
CDR3nt: TGTGCCAGCAGCCTAGGGACAGGGGGGAGCTACACCTTC
CDR3aa: CASSLGTGGSYTF

abundance: -
j_gene: TRBJ2-2
v_gene: TRBV3-1
d_gene: TRBD1
CDR3nt: TGTGCCAGCAACTATACTCTTCCGGGACAGGGCGACACCGGGGAGCTGTTTTTT
CDR3aa: CASNYTLPGQGDTGELFF

abundance: once
j_gene: TRBJ2-2
v_gene: TRBV4-3
d_gene: TRBD2
CDR3nt: TGCGCCAGCAGCCAAGATAGCCTAGCGGGGGGGAACACCGGGGAGCTGTTTTTT
CDR3aa: CASSQDSLAGGNTGELFF

abundance: -
j_gene: TRBJ2-1
v_gene: TRBV29-1
d_gene: -
CDR3nt: TGCACCTTCCGAGGGGGAAGCTCCTACAATGAGCAGTTCTTC
CDR3aa: CTFRGGSSYNEQFF

abundance: -
j_gene: TRBJ2-1
v_gene: TRBV9
d_gene: -
CDR3nt: TGTGCCAGCAGCGTAGATGGAGACAACTACAATGAGCAGTTCTTC
CDR3aa: CASSVDGDNYNEQFF

abundance: -
j_gene: TRBJ2-1
v_gene: TRBV20-1
d_gene: -
CDR3nt: TGCAGTGCTGCCCAAGGACGGGACTACAATGAGCAGTTCTTC
CDR3aa: CSAAQGRDYNEQFF

abundance: -
j_gene: TRBJ2-7
v_gene: TRBV5-6
d_gene: TRBD1
CDR3nt: TGTGCCAGCAGCTTGGGACAGGGCGAGCAGTACTTC
CDR3aa: CASSLGQGEQYF

abundance: -
j_gene: TRBJ2-2
v_gene: TRBV28
d_gene: -
CDR3nt: TGTGCCAGCAGTTCGACAATGAGGGACACCGGGGAGCTGTTTTTT
CDR3aa: CASSSTMRDTGELFF

abundance: -
j_gene: TRBJ1-6
v_gene: TRBV10-3
d_gene: -
CDR3nt: TGTGCCATCAGTGTGGGGGATAGCGCGTATAATTCACCCCTCCACTTT
CDR3aa: CAISVGDSAYNSPLHF

abundance: -
j_gene: TRBJ1-5
v_gene: TRBV27
d_gene: -
CDR3nt: TGTGCCAGCAACGTGAGGGGAGGAGGCCAGCCCCAGCATTTT
CDR3aa: CASNVRGGGQPQHF

abundance: once
j_gene: TRBJ1-5
v_gene: TRBV12-3/TRBV12-4
d_gene: -
CDR3nt: TGTGCCAGCAGTTTATCGGGGACAATCGGGCAGCATTTT
CDR3aa: CASSLSGTIGQHF

abundance: -
j_gene: TRBJ2-1
v_gene: TRBV5-4
d_gene: TRBD2
CDR3nt: TGTGCCAGCAGCCTGGGGTCTAGCGGGAGGGCCGGTGAGCAGTTCTTC
CDR3aa: CASSLGSSGRAGEQFF

abundance: -
j_gene: TRBJ2-5
v_gene: TRBV29-1
d_gene: -
CDR3nt: TGCAGCGTTGATAAAGAGAATCTTCAAGAGACCCAGTACTTC
CDR3aa: CSVDKENLQETQYF

abundance: -
j_gene: TRBJ1-1
v_gene: TRBV7-9
d_gene: TRBD1
CDR3nt: TGTGCCAGCAGAGAACTTACAGGGGGCACTGAAGCTTTCTTT
CDR3aa: CASRELTGGTEAFF

abundance: once
j_gene: TRBJ2-3
v_gene: TRBV7-9
d_gene: -
CDR3nt: TGTGCCAGCAGATACAGGAGCACAGATACGCAGTATTTT
CDR3aa: CASRYRSTDTQYF

abundance: -
j_gene: TRBJ2-1
v_gene: TRBV4-2
d_gene: -
CDR3nt: TGTGCCAGCAGCCAAGAGTTCCGTCCGGCTAGCTCCTACAATGAGCAGTTCTTC
CDR3aa: CASSQEFRPASSYNEQFF

abundance: -
j_gene: TRBJ1-5
v_gene: TRBV12-3/TRBV12-4
d_gene: -
CDR3nt: TGTGCCAGCAGTTCTGCGCTTGAACAGCATTTT
CDR3aa: CASSSALEQHF

abundance: -
j_gene: TRBJ2-7
v_gene: TRBV29-1
d_gene: TRBD1
CDR3nt: TGCAGCGTTGGAACGGGACAGGACTTCTACGAGCAGTACTTC
CDR3aa: CSVGTGQDFYEQYF

abundance: -
j_gene: TRBJ1-5
v_gene: TRBV12-3/TRBV12-4
d_gene: -
CDR3nt: TGTGCCAGCAGTTTCGTAGCGAATCAGCCCCAGCATTTT
CDR3aa: CASSFVANQPQHF

abundance: -
j_gene: TRBJ2-7
v_gene: TRBV7-9
d_gene: -
CDR3nt: TGTGCCAGCAGCTCCCCCCCTTCGGGGGCCTACGAGCAGTACTTC
CDR3aa: CASSSPPSGAYEQYF

abundance: -
j_gene: TRBJ1-2
v_gene: TRBV29-1
d_gene: -
CDR3nt: TGCAGCGTTGAAGTCGGCAACTATGGCTACACCTTC
CDR3aa: CSVEVGNYGYTF

abundance: -
j_gene: TRBJ2-1
v_gene: TRBV18
d_gene: TRBD1
CDR3nt: TGTGCCAGCTCACCCCCCGGGACAGCGGACAATGAGCAGTTCTTC
CDR3aa: CASSPPGTADNEQFF

abundance: -
j_gene: TRBJ2-2
v_gene: TRBV19
d_gene: -
CDR3nt: TGTGCCAGTGAAAACCAGAACACCGGGGAGCTGTTTTTT
CDR3aa: CASENQNTGELFF

abundance: -
j_gene: TRBJ2-7
v_gene: TRBV7-9
d_gene: -
CDR3nt: TGTGCCAGCAGCTTATCGGAGGGAACCTACGAGCAGTACTTC
CDR3aa: CASSLSEGTYEQYF

abundance: -
j_gene: TRBJ2-7
v_gene: TRBV15
d_gene: TRBD2
CDR3nt: TGTGCCACCAGCAGAGATGCTAGCGGGAGTCCCTACGAGCAGTACTTC
CDR3aa: CATSRDASGSPYEQYF

abundance: -
j_gene: TRBJ2-6
v_gene: TRBV5-1
d_gene: -
CDR3nt: TGCGCCAGCAGCTTGAGGAATCCCTCTGGGGCCAACGTCCTGACTTTC
CDR3aa: CASSLRNPSGANVLTF

abundance: -
j_gene: TRBJ2-3
v_gene: TRBV29-1
d_gene: TRBD2
CDR3nt: TGCAGCGTCTTCACCCTAGCGGGGGGCTCGTCTAGCACAGATACGCAGTATTTT
CDR3aa: CSVFTLAGGSSSTDTQYF

abundance: -
j_gene: TRBJ2-7
v_gene: TRBV5-4
d_gene: TRBD2
CDR3nt: TGTGCCAGCAGCTTGGGGCTAGCGGATTACGAGCAGTACTTC
CDR3aa: CASSLGLADYEQYF

abundance: -
j_gene: TRBJ2-3
v_gene: TRBV7-2
d_gene: -
CDR3nt: TGTGCCAGCAGCTCCTCCCCAGGCAGCACAGATACGCAGTATTTT
CDR3aa: CASSSSPGSTDTQYF

abundance: -
j_gene: TRBJ1-2
v_gene: TRBV28
d_gene: -
CDR3nt: TGTGCCAGCAGTTTCAGAAGAAACTATGGCTACACCTTC
CDR3aa: CASSFRRNYGYTF

abundance: -
j_gene: TRBJ2-1
v_gene: TRBV6-7
d_gene: -
CDR3nt: TGTGCCAGGAAAGGGACCGGCTACCCACGCAATGAGCAGTTCTTC
CDR3aa: CARKGTGYPRNEQFF

abundance: once
j_gene: TRBJ1-2
v_gene: TRBV19
d_gene: TRBD1
CDR3nt: TGTGCCAGTAGTATTTGGGCGGGGACAGGCTATGGCTACACCTTC
CDR3aa: CASSIWAGTGYGYTF

abundance: -
j_gene: TRBJ2-3
v_gene: TRBV9
d_gene: TRBD2
CDR3nt: TGTGCCGGAAAAGCGGGGAGCACAGATACGCAGTATTTT
CDR3aa: CAGKAGSTDTQYF

abundance: -
j_gene: TRBJ2-7
v_gene: TRBV15
d_gene: -
CDR3nt: TGTGCCACCAGCACCCCACCGGCCTCTAGCTCCTACGAGCAGTACTTC
CDR3aa: CATSTPPASSSYEQYF

abundance: -
j_gene: TRBJ1-2
v_gene: TRBV29-1
d_gene: TRBD1
CDR3nt: TGCAGCGTTGTGGTTACAGGGGGCGCTTATGGCTACACCTTC
CDR3aa: CSVVVTGGAYGYTF

abundance: -
j_gene: TRBJ1-1
v_gene: TRBV28
d_gene: -
CDR3nt: TGTGCCAGCAGTCTTGGGACGGGCGAGATGAACACTGAAGCTTTCTTT
CDR3aa: CASSLGTGEMNTEAFF

abundance: -
j_gene: TRBJ2-1
v_gene: TRBV20-1
d_gene: TRBD2
CDR3nt: TGCAGTGCTAGAGGAGCGGGGGAACTCAATGAGCAGTTCTTC
CDR3aa: CSARGAGELNEQFF

abundance: -
j_gene: TRBJ1-6
v_gene: TRBV28
d_gene: -
CDR3nt: TGTGCCAGCAGTTTAGCCAGGTGGGAATCACCCCTCCACTTT
CDR3aa: CASSLARWESPLHF

abundance: -
j_gene: TRBJ1-5
v_gene: TRBV10-3
d_gene: -
CDR3nt: TGTGCCATCAGTGAGTCGTTGGAGGGCAATCAGCCCCAGCATTTT
CDR3aa: CAISESLEGNQPQHF

abundance: -
j_gene: TRBJ1-2
v_gene: TRBV29-1
d_gene: TRBD1
CDR3nt: TGCAGCGGCGTACAGGGGGCCCCTAACTATGGCTACACCTTC
CDR3aa: CSGVQGAPNYGYTF

abundance: -
j_gene: TRBJ1-1
v_gene: TRBV7-9
d_gene: -
CDR3nt: TGTGCCAGCAGCCCTCCCGGGAGTGCGAACACTGAAGCTTTCTTT
CDR3aa: CASSPPGSANTEAFF

abundance: -
j_gene: TRBJ1-1
v_gene: TRBV12-3/TRBV12-4
d_gene: -
CDR3nt: TGTGCCAGTCGCGGGGGGGCAGGAACTGAAGCTTTCTTT
CDR3aa: CASRGGAGTEAFF

abundance: once
j_gene: TRBJ2-1
v_gene: TRBV9
d_gene: TRBD2
CDR3nt: TGTGCCAGCAGCGTTTCTAGCGGGAGCCTCAGTGAGCAGTTCTTC
CDR3aa: CASSVSSGSLSEQFF

abundance: -
j_gene: TRBJ2-5
v_gene: TRBV6-5
d_gene: -
CDR3nt: TGTGCCAGCAGTTACGAAGGGGGACCCCAAGAGACCCAGTACTTC
CDR3aa: CASSYEGGPQETQYF

abundance: -
j_gene: TRBJ2-1
v_gene: TRBV5-1
d_gene: TRBD2
CDR3nt: TGCGCCAGCAGTAGGACGGGACTAGCGGATCGTGAGCAGTTCTTC
CDR3aa: CASSRTGLADREQFF

abundance: -
j_gene: TRBJ2-7
v_gene: TRBV13
d_gene: -
CDR3nt: TGTGCCAGCAGCTTAGGTGGGATCGGGACCCAGACCTACGAGCAGTACTTC
CDR3aa: CASSLGGIGTQTYEQYF

abundance: -
j_gene: TRBJ1-5
v_gene: TRBV4-1
d_gene: -
CDR3nt: TGCGCCAGCAGCCAAACTGAAGATCAGCCCCAGCATTTT
CDR3aa: CASSQTEDQPQHF

abundance: -
j_gene: TRBJ2-1
v_gene: TRBV5-6
d_gene: -
CDR3nt: TGTGCCAGCAGCTTGGGAAGGTCAGGTGAGCAGTTCTTC
CDR3aa: CASSLGRSGEQFF

abundance: -
j_gene: TRBJ1-5
v_gene: TRBV5-6
d_gene: TRBD1
CDR3nt: TGTGCCAGCAGCTTGTTACCAGGGGGCGTGCAGCCCCAGCATTTT
CDR3aa: CASSLLPGGVQPQHF

abundance: -
j_gene: TRBJ2-7
v_gene: TRBV30
d_gene: TRBD2
CDR3nt: TGTGCCGCGGACACGGCTAGCGGGGGAGAGCAGTACTTC
CDR3aa: CAADTASGGEQYF

abundance: -
j_gene: TRBJ2-1
v_gene: TRBV2
d_gene: TRBD1
CDR3nt: TGTGCCAGCAGTGAAGGACAGGGCTACAATGAGCAGTTCTTC
CDR3aa: CASSEGQGYNEQFF

abundance: -
j_gene: TRBJ2-2
v_gene: TRBV27
d_gene: -
CDR3nt: TGTGCCAGCAGTTCCTATGAGAGCGCGAACACCGGGGAGCTGTTTTTT
CDR3aa: CASSSYESANTGELFF

abundance: -
j_gene: TRBJ2-1
v_gene: TRBV25-1
d_gene: -
CDR3nt: TGTGCCAGCAGGGCCAATGAGCAGTTCTTC
CDR3aa: CASRANEQFF

abundance: -
j_gene: TRBJ2-7
v_gene: TRBV9
d_gene: TRBD2
CDR3nt: TGTGCCAGCAGCGTAAGCGGGGGGGACTCCTACGAGCAGTACTTC
CDR3aa: CASSVSGGDSYEQYF

abundance: -
j_gene: TRBJ1-5
v_gene: TRBV24-1
d_gene: -
CDR3nt: TGTGCCACCAGTGACTCAGGACAGCCCAATCAGCCCCAGCATTTT
CDR3aa: CATSDSGQPNQPQHF

abundance: once
j_gene: TRBJ2-7
v_gene: TRBV11-2
d_gene: TRBD1
CDR3nt: TGTGCCAGCAGCGCCGGGACAGAAGTCTACGAGCAGTACTTC
CDR3aa: CASSAGTEVYEQYF